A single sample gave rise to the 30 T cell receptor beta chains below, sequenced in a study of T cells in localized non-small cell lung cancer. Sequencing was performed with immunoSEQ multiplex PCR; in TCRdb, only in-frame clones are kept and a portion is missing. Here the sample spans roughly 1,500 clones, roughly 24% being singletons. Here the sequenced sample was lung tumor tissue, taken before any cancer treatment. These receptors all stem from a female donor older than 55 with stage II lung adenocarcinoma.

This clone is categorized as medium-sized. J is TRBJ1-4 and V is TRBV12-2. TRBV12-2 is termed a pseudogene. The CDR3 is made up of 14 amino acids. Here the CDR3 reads CASRLGRRGEKLFF. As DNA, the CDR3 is TGTGCAAGTCGCCTGGGACGCAGAGGCGAAAAACTGTTTTTT.

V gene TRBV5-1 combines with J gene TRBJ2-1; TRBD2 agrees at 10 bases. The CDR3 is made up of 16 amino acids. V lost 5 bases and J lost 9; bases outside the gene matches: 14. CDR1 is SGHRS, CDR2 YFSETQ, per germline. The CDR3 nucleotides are TGCGCCAGCAGAAGTAAACTAGCGGGACTCGACTCTGAGCAGTTCTTC. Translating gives CASRSKLAGLDSEQFF. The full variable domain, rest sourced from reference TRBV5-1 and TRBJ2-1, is KAGVTQTPRYLIKTRGQQVTLSCSPISGHRSVSWYQQTPGQGLQFLFEYFSETQRNKGNFPGRFSGRQFSNSRSEMNVSTLELGDSALYLCASRSKLAGLDSEQFFGPGTRLTVL.

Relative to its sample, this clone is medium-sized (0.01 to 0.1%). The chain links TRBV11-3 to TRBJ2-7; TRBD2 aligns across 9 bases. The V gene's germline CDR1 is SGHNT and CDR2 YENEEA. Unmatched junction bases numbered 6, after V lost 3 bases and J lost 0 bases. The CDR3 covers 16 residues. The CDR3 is CASSLGERGASYEQYF. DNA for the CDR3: TGTGCCAGCAGCTTGGGGGAGCGGGGGGCCTCCTACGAGCAGTACTTC.

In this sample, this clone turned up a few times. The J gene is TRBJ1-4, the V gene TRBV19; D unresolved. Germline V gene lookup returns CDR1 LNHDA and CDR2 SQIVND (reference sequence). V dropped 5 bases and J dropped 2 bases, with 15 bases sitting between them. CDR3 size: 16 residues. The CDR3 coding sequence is TGTGCCAGTAGTGGTGTGGAGGTCCTGACTAATGAAAAACTGTTTTTT. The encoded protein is CASSGVEVLTNEKLFF.

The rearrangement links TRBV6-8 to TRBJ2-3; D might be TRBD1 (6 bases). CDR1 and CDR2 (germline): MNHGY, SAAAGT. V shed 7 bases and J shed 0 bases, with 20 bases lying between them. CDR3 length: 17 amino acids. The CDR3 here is CASTRGGGWSSTDTQYF. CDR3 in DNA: TGTGCCAGCACCAGAGGGGGTGGCTGGTCGAGCACAGATACGCAGTATTTT.

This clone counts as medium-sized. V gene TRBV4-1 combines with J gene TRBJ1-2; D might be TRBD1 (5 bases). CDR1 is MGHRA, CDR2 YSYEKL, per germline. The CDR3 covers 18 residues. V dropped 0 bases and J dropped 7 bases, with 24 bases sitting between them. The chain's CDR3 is CASSQDWDLLPEGGGYTF. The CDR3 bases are TGCGCCAGCAGCCAAGATTGGGACCTTCTTCCTGAGGGCGGTGGCTACACCTTC.

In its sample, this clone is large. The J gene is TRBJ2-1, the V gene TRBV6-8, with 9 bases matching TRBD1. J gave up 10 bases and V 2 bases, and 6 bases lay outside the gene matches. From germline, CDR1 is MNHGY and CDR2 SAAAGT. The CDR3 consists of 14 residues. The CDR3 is CASSYATGGGEQFF. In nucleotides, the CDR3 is TGTGCCAGCAGTTACGCTACAGGGGGCGGGGAGCAGTTCTTC.

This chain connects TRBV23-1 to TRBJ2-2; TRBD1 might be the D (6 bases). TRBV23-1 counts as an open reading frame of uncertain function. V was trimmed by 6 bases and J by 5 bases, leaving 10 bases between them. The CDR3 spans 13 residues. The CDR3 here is CASSLGQTGELFF. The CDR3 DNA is TGCGCCAGCAGCTTGGGACAAACCGGGGAGCTGTTTTTT.

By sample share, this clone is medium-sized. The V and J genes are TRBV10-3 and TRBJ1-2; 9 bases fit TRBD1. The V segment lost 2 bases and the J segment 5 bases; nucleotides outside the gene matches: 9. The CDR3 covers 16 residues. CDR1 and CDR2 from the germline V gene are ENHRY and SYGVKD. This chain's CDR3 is CAISEAAQGASYGYTF. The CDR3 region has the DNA TGTGCCATCAGTGAGGCCGCACAGGGGGCTTCGTATGGCTACACCTTC.

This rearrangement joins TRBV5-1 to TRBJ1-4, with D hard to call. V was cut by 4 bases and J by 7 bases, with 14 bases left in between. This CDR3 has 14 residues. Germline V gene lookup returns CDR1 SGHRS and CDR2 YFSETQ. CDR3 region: CASSPDAEGEKLFF. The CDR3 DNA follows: TGCGCCAGCAGCCCGGATGCCGAGGGTGAAAAACTGTTTTTT.

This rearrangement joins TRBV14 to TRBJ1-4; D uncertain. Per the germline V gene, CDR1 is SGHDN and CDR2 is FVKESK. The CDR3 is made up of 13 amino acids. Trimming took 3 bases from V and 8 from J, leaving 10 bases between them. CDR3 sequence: CASSQHEEEKLFF. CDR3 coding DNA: TGTGCCAGCAGCCAGCATGAGGAGGAAAAACTGTTTTTT. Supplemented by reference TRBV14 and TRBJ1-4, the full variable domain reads EAGVTQFPSHSVIEKGQTVTLRCDPISGHDNLYWYRRVMGKEIKFLLHFVKESKQDESGMPNNRFLAERTGGTYSTLKVQPAELEDSGVYFCASSQHEEEKLFFGSGTQLSVL.

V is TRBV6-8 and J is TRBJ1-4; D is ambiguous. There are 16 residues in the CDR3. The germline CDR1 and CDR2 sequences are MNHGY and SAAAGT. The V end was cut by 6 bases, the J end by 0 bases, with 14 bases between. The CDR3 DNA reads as TGTGCCAGCAGCCCCGCGGAGCAGGCAACTAATGAAAAACTGTTTTTT. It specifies CASSPAEQATNEKLFF.

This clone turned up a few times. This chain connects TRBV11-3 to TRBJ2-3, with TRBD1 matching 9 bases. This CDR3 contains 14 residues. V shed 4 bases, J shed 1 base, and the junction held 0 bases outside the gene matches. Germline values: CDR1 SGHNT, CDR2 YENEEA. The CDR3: CASSYRGRTDTQYF. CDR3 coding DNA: TGTGCCAGCAGCTACAGGGGGCGCACAGATACGCAGTATTTT.

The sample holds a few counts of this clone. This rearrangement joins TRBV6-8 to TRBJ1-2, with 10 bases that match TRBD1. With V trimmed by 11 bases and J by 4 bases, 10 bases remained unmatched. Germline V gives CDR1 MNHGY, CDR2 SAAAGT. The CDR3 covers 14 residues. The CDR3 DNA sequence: TGTGCCGTAACCGGGACAGGGGACGCCTATGGCTACACCTTC. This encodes CAVTGTGDAYGYTF.

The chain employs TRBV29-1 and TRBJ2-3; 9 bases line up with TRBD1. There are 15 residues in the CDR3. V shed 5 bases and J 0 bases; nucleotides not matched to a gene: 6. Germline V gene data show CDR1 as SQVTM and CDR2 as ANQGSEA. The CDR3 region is CSVSGTGPSTDTQYF. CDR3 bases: TGCAGCGTTTCCGGGACAGGGCCCAGCACAGATACGCAGTATTTT.

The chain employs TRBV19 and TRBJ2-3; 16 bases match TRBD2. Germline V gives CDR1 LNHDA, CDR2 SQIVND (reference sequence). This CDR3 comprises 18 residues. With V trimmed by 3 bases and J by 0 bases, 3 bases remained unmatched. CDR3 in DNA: TGTGCCAGTAGTATCGGGACTAGCGGGGGGGAGAGCACAGATACGCAGTATTTT. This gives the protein CASSIGTSGGESTDTQYF.

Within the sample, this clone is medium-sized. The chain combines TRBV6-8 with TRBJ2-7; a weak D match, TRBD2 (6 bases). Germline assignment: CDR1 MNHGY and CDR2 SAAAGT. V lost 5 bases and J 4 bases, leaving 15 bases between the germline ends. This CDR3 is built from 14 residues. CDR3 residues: CASSARGGRYEQYF. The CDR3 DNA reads TGTGCCAGCAGTGCCCGCGGAGGGAGGTACGAGCAGTACTTC.

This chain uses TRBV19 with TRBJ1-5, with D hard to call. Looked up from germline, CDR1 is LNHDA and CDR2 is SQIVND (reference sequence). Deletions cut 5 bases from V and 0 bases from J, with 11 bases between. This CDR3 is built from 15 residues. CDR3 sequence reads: CASSRQVVSNQPQHF. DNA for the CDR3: TGTGCCAGTAGTCGGCAGGTGGTTAGCAATCAGCCCCAGCATTTT.

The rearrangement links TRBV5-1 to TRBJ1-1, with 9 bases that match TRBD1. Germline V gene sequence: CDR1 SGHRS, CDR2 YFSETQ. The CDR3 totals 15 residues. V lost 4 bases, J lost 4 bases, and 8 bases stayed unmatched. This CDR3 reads CASSSRTGDGTEAFF. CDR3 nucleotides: TGCGCCAGCAGCAGCCGGACAGGGGACGGCACTGAAGCTTTCTTT.

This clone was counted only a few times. The CDR3 DNA sequence: TGTGCCAGCAGCTTGAGGCTAGTAGGCAATGAGCAGTTCTTC. Translating gives CASSLRLVGNEQFF. The V gene is TRBV11-3, the J gene TRBJ2-1; D not resolved. Trimming took off 3 bases at V and 6 bases at J, with 12 bases between the two ends. The CDR3 extends over 14 amino acids. CDR1 and CDR2 (germline): SGHNT, YENEEA. Full variable domain (rest looked up from reference TRBV11-3 and TRBJ2-1): EAGVVQSPRYKIIEKKQPVAFWCNPISGHNTLYWYLQNLGQGPELLIRYENEEAVDDSQLPKDRFSAERLKGVDSTLKIQPAELGDSAVYLCASSLRLVGNEQFFGPGTRLTVL.

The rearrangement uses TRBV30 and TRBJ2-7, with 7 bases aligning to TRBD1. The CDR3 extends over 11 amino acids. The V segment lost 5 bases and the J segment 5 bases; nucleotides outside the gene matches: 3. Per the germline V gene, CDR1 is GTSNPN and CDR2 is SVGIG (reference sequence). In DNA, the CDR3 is TGTGCCTGGGACAGGGTACACGAGCAGTACTTC. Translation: CAWDRVHEQYF.

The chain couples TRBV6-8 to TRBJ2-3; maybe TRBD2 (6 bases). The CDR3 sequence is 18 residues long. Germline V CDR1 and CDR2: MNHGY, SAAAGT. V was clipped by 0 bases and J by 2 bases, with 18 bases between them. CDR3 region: CASSYSLARAGPTDTQYF. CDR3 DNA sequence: TGTGCCAGCAGTTACTCCCTCGCGCGAGCGGGCCCCACAGATACGCAGTATTTT.

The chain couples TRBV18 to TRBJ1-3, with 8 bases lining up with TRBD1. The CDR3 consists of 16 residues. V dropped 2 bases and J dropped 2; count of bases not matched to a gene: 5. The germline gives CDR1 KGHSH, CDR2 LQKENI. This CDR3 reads CASSPGQGLAGNTIYF. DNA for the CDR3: TGTGCCAGCTCACCAGGACAGGGACTGGCTGGAAACACCATATATTTT.

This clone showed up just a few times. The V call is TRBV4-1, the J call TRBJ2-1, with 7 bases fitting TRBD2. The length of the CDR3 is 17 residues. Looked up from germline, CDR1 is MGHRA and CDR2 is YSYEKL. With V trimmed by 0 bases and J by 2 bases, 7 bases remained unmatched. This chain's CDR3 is CASSQDGLEKTYNEQFF. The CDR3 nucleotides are TGCGCCAGCAGCCAAGATGGACTAGAAAAAACCTACAATGAGCAGTTCTTC.

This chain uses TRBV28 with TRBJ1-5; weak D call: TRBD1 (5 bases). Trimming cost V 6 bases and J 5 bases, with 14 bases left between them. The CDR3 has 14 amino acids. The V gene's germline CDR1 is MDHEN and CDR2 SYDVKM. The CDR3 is CASRGPGRDQPQHF. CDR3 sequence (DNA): TGTGCCAGCAGGGGGCCAGGTAGGGATCAGCCCCAGCATTTT.

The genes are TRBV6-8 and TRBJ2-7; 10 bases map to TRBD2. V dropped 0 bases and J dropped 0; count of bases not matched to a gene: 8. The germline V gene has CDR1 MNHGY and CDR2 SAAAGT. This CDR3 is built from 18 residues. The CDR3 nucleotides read TGTGCCAGCAGTTACTCGGGGGCTAGCGGGAGAAGCTCCTACGAGCAGTACTTC. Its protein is CASSYSGASGRSSYEQYF.

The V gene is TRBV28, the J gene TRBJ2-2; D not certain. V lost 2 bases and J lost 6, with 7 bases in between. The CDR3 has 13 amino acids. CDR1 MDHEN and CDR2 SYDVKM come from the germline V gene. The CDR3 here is CASSLVAAGELFF. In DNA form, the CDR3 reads TGTGCCAGCAGTTTAGTGGCCGCCGGGGAGCTGTTTTTT.

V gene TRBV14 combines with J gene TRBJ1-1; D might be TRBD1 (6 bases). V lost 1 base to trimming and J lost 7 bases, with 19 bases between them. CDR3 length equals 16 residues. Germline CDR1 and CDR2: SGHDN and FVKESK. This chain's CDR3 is CASSQGGGSGIIEAFF. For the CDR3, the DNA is TGTGCCAGCAGCCAAGGGGGGGGCTCAGGGATTATTGAAGCTTTCTTT. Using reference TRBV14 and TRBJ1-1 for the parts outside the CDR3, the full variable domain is EAGVTQFPSHSVIEKGQTVTLRCDPISGHDNLYWYRRVMGKEIKFLLHFVKESKQDESGMPNNRFLAERTGGTYSTLKVQPAELEDSGVYFCASSQGGGSGIIEAFFGQGTRLTVV.

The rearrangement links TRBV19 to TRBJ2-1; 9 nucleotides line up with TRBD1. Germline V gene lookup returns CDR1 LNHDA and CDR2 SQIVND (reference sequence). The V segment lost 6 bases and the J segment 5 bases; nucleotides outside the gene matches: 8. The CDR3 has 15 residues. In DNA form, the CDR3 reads TGTGCCAGTAGAGCTGGGGACAGGGTCAACAATGAGCAGTTCTTC. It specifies CASRAGDRVNNEQFF.

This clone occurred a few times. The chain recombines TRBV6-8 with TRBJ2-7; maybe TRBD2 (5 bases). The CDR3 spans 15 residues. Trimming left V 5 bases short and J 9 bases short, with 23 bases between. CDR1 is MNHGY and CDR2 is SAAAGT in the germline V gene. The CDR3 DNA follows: TGTGCCAGCAGTGGGCGGGCACTAGATTTGTTCGGGCAGTACTTC. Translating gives CASSGRALDLFGQYF.